The next 18 T cell receptor beta chains were all read from a single sample in a study of human T cells and chemical hapten exposure. The time point was: patch test 2, 6 weeks after DPC sensitization. Described treatment: therapeutic diphenylcyclopropenone sensitization with weekly scalp DPC. TCRdb ran MiXCR on the RACE reads and lists one entry per CDR3 protein. Among 90,000 to 110,000 distinct CDR3 sequences listed, about a tenth were seen once. The sequences come from whole blood, collected in connection with sensitization to the hapten diphenylcyclopropenone (DPC). These receptors were taken from a middle-aged woman with alopecia areata. Some clones in this sample may be carry-over from other donors' samples.

The table lists this clonotype with a few counts. The V and J genes are TRBV28 and TRBJ1-2; perhaps TRBD1 as D (5 bases). V was shortened by 1 base and J by 9 bases, with 12 bases between the two germline ends. Looked up from germline, CDR1 is MDHEN and CDR2 is SYDVKM. The CDR3 covers 13 residues. The CDR3 sequence: CASSLSGIRSYTF. In DNA, the CDR3 is TGTGCCAGCAGTTTATCAGGGATTCGGAGCTACACCTTC.

This clonotype was observed a handful of times. The rearrangement links TRBV9 to TRBJ2-5; TRBD1 matches 7 bases. With 3 bases clipped from V and 0 bases from J, the junction kept 5 bases outside the gene matches. This CDR3 has 15 residues. Germline CDR1 is SGDLS and CDR2 is YYNGEE. Here the CDR3 DNA reads TGTGCCAGCAGCGGTACCGACAGGGACCAAGAGACCCAGTACTTC. Residues: CASSGTDRDQETQYF.

The V gene is TRBV19, the J gene TRBJ1-2; 7 bases map to TRBD1. This CDR3 has 12 residues. V was pared by 10 bases and J by 3 bases, with 5 bases of the junction left unmatched. Per the germline V gene, CDR1 is LNHDA and CDR2 is SQIVND (reference sequence). This CDR3 reads CAIQQGYYGYTF. DNA of the CDR3: TGTGCCATCCAACAGGGGTACTATGGCTACACCTTC.

At least ten counts were recorded for this clonotype. V gene TRBV18 combines with J gene TRBJ1-5; 10 bases agree with TRBD1. Per germline, CDR1 KGHSH and CDR2 LQKENI. The ends lost 3 bases at V and 6 bases at J; junction bases unmatched: 8. The CDR3 sequence is 16 residues long. CDR3 DNA: TGTGCCAGCTCACCGGGGGACAGGGGATCGGGTCAGCCCCAGCATTTT. This translates into CASSPGDRGSGQPQHF.

V and J are TRBV10-3 and TRBJ1-2; D unclear. This CDR3 contains 14 residues. Germline lookup yields CDR1 ENHRY and CDR2 SYGVKD. Trimming removed 8 bases from V and 2 bases from J, with 15 bases in between. The CDR3 spells CAISNPRQNYGYTF. The CDR3, as DNA: TGTGCCATCTCTAACCCGAGGCAGAACTATGGCTACACCTTC.

This clonotype was seen ten or more times. The V gene is TRBV29-1, the J gene TRBJ1-2; 9 positions agree with TRBD1. CDR1 SQVTM and CDR2 ANQGSEA come from the germline V gene. The CDR3 covers 18 residues. The V segment lost 0 bases and the J segment 8 bases; nucleotides outside the gene matches: 19. Here the CDR3 reads CSVEEWGRDRATLWGYTF. Written as DNA, the CDR3 is TGCAGCGTTGAAGAGTGGGGCCGGGACAGGGCTACCCTTTGGGGCTACACCTTC.

The chain employs TRBV19 and TRBJ1-2, with 9 nucleotides matching TRBD1. This CDR3 has 14 amino acids. The V and J ends lost 6 bases and 2 bases, in that order; junction bases with no gene match: 4. Germline-derived CDR1 and CDR2 are LNHDA and SQIVND (reference sequence). In DNA form, the CDR3 reads TGTGCCAGTAGGCAACAGGGGGCGAACTATGGCTACACCTTC. This sequence encodes CASRQQGANYGYTF.

This clonotype was picked up a small number of times. The V gene is TRBV27, the J gene TRBJ1-1; 9 bases line up with TRBD1. V trimming: 5 bases; J trimming: 3 bases; junction bases outside the gene matches: 10. CDR1 MNHEY and CDR2 SMNVEV come from the germline V gene (reference sequence). The CDR3 runs 16 residues. The CDR3 region is CASSRRTGVRDTEAFF. As DNA, the CDR3 is TGTGCCAGCAGTCGCCGGACAGGGGTCAGGGACACTGAAGCTTTCTTT.

The table lists this clonotype with a few counts. This chain links TRBV11-2 with TRBJ2-1, with 13 bases lining up with TRBD2. From germline, CDR1 is SGHAT and CDR2 FQNNGV. The V gene end was trimmed by 5 bases and the J gene end by 6 bases; junction bases not matched to a gene: 4. The CDR3 runs to 15 residues. This chain's CDR3 is CASSPGTSGVNEQFF. CDR3 DNA sequence: TGTGCCAGCAGCCCCGGGACTAGCGGGGTCAATGAGCAGTTCTTC.

The chain couples TRBV28 to TRBJ2-2, with D perhaps TRBD1 (6 bases). Trimming took off 4 bases at V and 3 bases at J, with 21 bases between the two ends. CDR1 is MDHEN, CDR2 SYDVKM, per germline. This CDR3 is built from 18 residues. Here the CDR3 DNA reads TGTGCCAGCAGTTCACCTCGCGACAGGTCGAGGTACACCGGGGAGCTGTTTTTT. This translates into CASSSPRDRSRYTGELFF.

Regarding this clonotype: The germline gene is not matched at one end of the junction; a read error may be the cause. This rearrangement joins TRBV2 to TRBJ2-1, with D maybe TRBD1 (6 bases). The CDR3 is 11 amino acids. CDR1 and CDR2 from the germline V gene are SNHLY and FYNNEI. The CDR3 nucleotides are TGTGCCAGCAGTGAACGCCGGGACAAACTCTTC. Amino acids: CASSERRDKLF.

This clonotype was recorded at least ten times. The V and J genes are TRBV11-3 and TRBJ2-2; unclear D gene. The CDR3 has 13 residues. Germline-derived CDR1 and CDR2 are SGHNT and YENEEA. V gave up 5 bases and J gave up 7 bases, with 11 bases separating them. The chain's CDR3 is CASSRTQSGELFF. CDR3 bases: TGTGCCAGCAGCCGGACCCAAAGCGGGGAGCTGTTTTTT.

The sample holds a few counts of this clonotype. This chain links TRBV20-1 with TRBJ1-1; the D gene is possibly TRBD1 (5 bases). Looked up from germline, CDR1 is DFQATT and CDR2 is SNEGSKA (reference sequence). The V end was cut by 5 bases, the J end by 0 bases, with 13 bases between. This CDR3 is 14 amino acids long. The CDR3 region has the DNA TGCAGTGCTTCCAGGGTGAATCTGAACACTGAAGCTTTCTTT. It translates to CSASRVNLNTEAFF.

The CDR3: CSVQDRGSEKLFF. For the CDR3, the DNA is TGCAGCGTCCAGGACAGGGGAAGCGAAAAACTGTTTTTT. The gene calls are TRBV29-1 and TRBJ1-4; 9 positions agree with TRBD1. Germline trimming cut 6 bases from V and 8 bases from J; bases unmatched to any gene: 7. Per germline, CDR1 SQVTM and CDR2 ANQGSEA. The CDR3 has 13 amino acids.

This clonotype appeared many times. The V call is TRBV28, the J call TRBJ2-3; 10 bases are a match to TRBD1. The germline V gene has CDR1 MDHEN and CDR2 SYDVKM. V shed 6 bases and J 3 bases; nucleotides not matched to a gene: 6. The CDR3 sequence is 15 residues long. In DNA, the CDR3 is TGTGCCAGCAGCTCGGCGGACAGGGGGACAGATACGCAGTATTTT. It codes for CASSSADRGTDTQYF.

This clonotype was counted at least ten times. The rearrangement joins TRBV7-2 to TRBJ1-5; D is perhaps TRBD1 (6 bases). Trimming removed 2 bases at V and 7 bases at J, with 9 bases between. In germline, CDR1 is SGHTA, CDR2 FQGNSA. This CDR3 contains 13 residues. CDR3 residues: CASSLIGGQPQHF. The DNA of the CDR3 is TGTGCCAGCAGCTTAATTGGGGGCCAGCCCCAGCATTTT.

This clonotype was counted between two and nine times. The chain is built from TRBV10-2 and TRBJ1-4; tentatively, D is TRBD1 (6 bases). Per the germline V gene, CDR1 is WSHSY and CDR2 is SAAADI. The V and J ends lost 2 bases and 3 bases respectively, with 16 bases between them. The CDR3 consists of 17 residues. The CDR3 DNA reads as TGCGCCAGCAGTGAGGGACTGTTCAGGGGCCCTAATGAAAAACTGTTTTTT. The encoded protein is CASSEGLFRGPNEKLFF.

In this sample, this clonotype turned up a few times. The chain combines TRBV6-5 with TRBJ2-1; D is possibly TRBD2 (6 bases). Per germline, CDR1 MNHEY and CDR2 SVGAGI. Trimming cost V 5 bases and J 7 bases, with 12 bases left between them. The CDR3 is 13 amino acids. The CDR3: CASSQTLANEQFF. The CDR3 DNA sequence: TGTGCCAGCAGTCAGACCCTAGCGAATGAGCAGTTCTTC.